This TCR beta chain was obtained from a study of OX40 agonist ivuxolimab in advanced cancers. For the study at large: Patients were treated with ivuxolimab, an agonistic anti-OX40 (CD134) antibody. Dosing consisted of intravenous ivuxolimab at 0.01 to 10 mg/kg every 2 weeks.

In regard to this clone: The antigen is not known.

Notes on the study in general: Antigens targeted by the expanded peripheral T cells were not determined.

Sequenced by immunoSEQ multiplex PCR; TCRdb stores in-frame clones only, minus some. Counted here are around 26,000 clones, approximately 75% occurring once; the ten biggest clones make up over 20%. The germline V gene has CDR1 MDHEN and CDR2 SYDVKM. The CDR3 covers 13 residues. The trim removed 5 bases at V and 5 bases at J, leaving 5 bases unmatched. Sequencing used CD4+ or CD8+ T cells sorted from blood, obtained in a trial of the OX40 agonist ivuxolimab. The rearrangement links TRBV28 to TRBJ1-1; TRBD1 matches at 7 bases. The sequence came from an adult with an advanced solid tumor such as melanoma, head and neck, liver or kidney cancer. CDR3 nucleotides: TGTGCCAGCAGTAGAGCAGGGGGGACTGAAGCTTTCTTT. Its protein is CASSRAGGTEAFF.